The present T cell receptor beta chain was sequenced within a study of T cell responses to AZD1222 COVID-19 vaccine. Unmatched junction bases numbered 10, after V lost 9 bases and J lost 7 bases. Germline loops: CDR1 SGHNT, CDR2 YYREEE (reference sequence). The CDR3 is 15 amino acids. General observations from the study: Donors were mostly white British, more females; clonal diversity possibly underestimated.

With regard to this clone: The antigen remains undetermined.

The protocol was immunoSEQ multiplex PCR, while the TCRdb copy is restricted to in-frame clones and leaves out a portion. In the table there are approximately 92,000 clones, roughly 87% of which are singletons. The sequenced sample was peripheral blood, obtained on day 0 of AZD1222 vaccination. The TCR was taken from an adult in good health. The V call is TRBV5-4, the J call TRBJ2-1; 13 nucleotides agree with TRBD2. Written as DNA, the CDR3 is TGTGCCACACGACTAGCGGGAGGCCCGAGGAATGAGCAGTTCTTC. It encodes CATRLAGGPRNEQFF.